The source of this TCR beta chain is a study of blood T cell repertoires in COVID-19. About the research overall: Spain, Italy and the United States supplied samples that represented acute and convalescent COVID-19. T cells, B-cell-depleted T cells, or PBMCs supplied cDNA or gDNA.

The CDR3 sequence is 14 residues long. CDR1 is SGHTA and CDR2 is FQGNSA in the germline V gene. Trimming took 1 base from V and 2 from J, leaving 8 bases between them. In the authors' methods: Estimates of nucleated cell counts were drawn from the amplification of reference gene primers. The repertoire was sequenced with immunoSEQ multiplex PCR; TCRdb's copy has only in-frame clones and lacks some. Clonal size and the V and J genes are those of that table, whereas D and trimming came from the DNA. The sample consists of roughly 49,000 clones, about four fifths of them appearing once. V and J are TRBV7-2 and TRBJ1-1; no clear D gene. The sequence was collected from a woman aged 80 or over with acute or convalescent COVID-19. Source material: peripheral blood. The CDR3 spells CASSLDQINTEAFF. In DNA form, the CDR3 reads TGTGCCAGCAGCTTAGATCAGATTAACACTGAAGCTTTCTTT.